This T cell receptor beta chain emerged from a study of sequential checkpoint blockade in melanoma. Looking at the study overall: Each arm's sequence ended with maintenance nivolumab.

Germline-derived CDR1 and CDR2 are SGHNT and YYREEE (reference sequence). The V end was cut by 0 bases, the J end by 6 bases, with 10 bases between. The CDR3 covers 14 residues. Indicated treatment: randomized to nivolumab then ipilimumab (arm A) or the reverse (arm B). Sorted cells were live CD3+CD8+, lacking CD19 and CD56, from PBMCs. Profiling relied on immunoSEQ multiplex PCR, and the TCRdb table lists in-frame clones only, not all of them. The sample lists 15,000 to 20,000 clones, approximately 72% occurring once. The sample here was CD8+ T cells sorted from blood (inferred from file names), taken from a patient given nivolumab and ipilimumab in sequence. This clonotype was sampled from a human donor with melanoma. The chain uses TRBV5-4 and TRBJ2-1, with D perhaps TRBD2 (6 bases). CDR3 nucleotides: TGTGCCAGCAGCTTGGAGTACGGGGGCAATGAGCAGTTCTTC. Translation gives CASSLEYGGNEQFF.